These 16 T cell receptor beta chains were sequenced from one sample in a study of shared clonotypes between healthy human individuals. The repertoire was sequenced with immunoSEQ multiplex PCR; TCRdb's copy has only in-frame clones and lacks some. This sample has 2 million to 3 million clones, with more than 85% found just once. Input material: naive CD4+ T cells from PBMCs. Subset reported: CD45RA+ positively selected. Receptors were obtained from a man younger than 35 in good health. Some clones in this sample may be carry-over from other donors' samples.

A word on this clone: This same CDR3 is encoded by further DNA sequences in the sample. This rearrangement joins TRBV5-1 to TRBJ2-7, with 12 bases lining up with TRBD1. Looked up from germline, CDR1 is SGHRS and CDR2 is YFSETQ. This CDR3 has 14 amino acids. With 4 bases clipped from V and 7 bases from J, the junction kept 6 bases outside the gene matches. CDR3 bases: TGCGCCAGCAGCCCGGGACAGGGGGCGAGGGAGCAGTACTTC. Protein product: CASSPGQGAREQYF.

The chain couples TRBV9 to TRBJ2-1; 9 nucleotides agree with TRBD1. The CDR3 spans 16 residues. J was trimmed by 9 bases and V by 3 bases; bases with no gene match: 13. Germline V gene lookup returns CDR1 SGDLS and CDR2 YYNGEE. CDR3 sequence (DNA): TGTGCCAGCAGCGCCAATCCCGGGACAGGGCTCGGTGAGCAGTTCTTC. This translates into CASSANPGTGLGEQFF.

The V gene is TRBV5-1, the J gene TRBJ2-1, with TRBD2 matching over 8 bases. From germline, CDR1 is SGHRS and CDR2 YFSETQ. V trimming: 3 bases; J trimming: 6 bases; junction bases outside the gene matches: 8. This CDR3 is built from 15 residues. CDR3 DNA: TGCGCCAGCAGCTCCGGGGGGGATAGAAGCAATGAGCAGTTCTTC. Its translation is CASSSGGDRSNEQFF. Drawing the rest from reference TRBV5-1 and TRBJ2-1, the complete variable domain is KAGVTQTPRYLIKTRGQQVTLSCSPISGHRSVSWYQQTPGQGLQFLFEYFSETQRNKGNFPGRFSGRQFSNSRSEMNVSTLELGDSALYLCASSSGGDRSNEQFFGPGTRLTVL.

This rearrangement joins TRBV5-7 to TRBJ1-1; D not certain. TRBV5-7 is an ORF, with its function uncertain. The CDR3 has 16 amino acids. The germline V and J ends were trimmed by 5 bases and 4 bases, with 21 bases remaining between them. CDR3 loop: CASRPPRLRGRTEAFF. CDR3 DNA sequence: TGTGCCAGCAGACCTCCTAGGCTAAGAGGTCGCACTGAAGCTTTCTTT.

The V and J genes are TRBV7-2 and TRBJ2-7; no clear D. The germline CDR1 and CDR2 sequences are SGHTA and FQGNSA. There are 14 residues in the CDR3. V was pared by 1 base and J by 3 bases, with 10 bases between. The CDR3 sequence is CASSLESGIYEQYF. The CDR3 DNA reads as TGTGCCAGCAGCTTAGAGTCGGGCATCTACGAGCAGTACTTC. The variable domain in full, completed from reference TRBV7-2 and TRBJ2-7, reads GAGVSQSPSNKVTEKGKDVELRCDPISGHTALYWYRQSLGQGLEFLIYFQGNSAPDKSGLPSDRFSAERTGGSVSTLTIQRTQQEDSAVYLCASSLESGIYEQYFGPGTRLTVT.

This clone appeared a single time. The chain employs TRBV15 and TRBJ2-7; 8 nucleotides match TRBD1. Germline-derived CDR1 and CDR2 are LNHNV and YYDKDF (reference sequence). This CDR3 has 17 residues. Unmatched junction bases numbered 8, after V lost 1 base and J lost 0 bases. The CDR3 DNA reads as TGTGCCACCAGCAGAGGGTCGACAGGGGTGTCCTCCTACGAGCAGTACTTC. Encoded protein: CATSRGSTGVSSYEQYF.

The chain joins TRBV30 to TRBJ1-2; TRBD1 matches at 7 bases. Unmatched junction bases numbered 9, after V lost 4 bases and J lost 4 bases. Germline loops: CDR1 GTSNPN, CDR2 SVGIG (reference sequence). The CDR3 runs 14 residues. The chain's CDR3 is CAWIRTGGAYGYTF. DNA of the CDR3: TGTGCCTGGATTCGGACAGGAGGCGCCTATGGCTACACCTTC.

This clone was seen a single time. The rearrangement uses TRBV27 and TRBJ1-5; the D is unclear. This CDR3 contains 16 residues. Germline lookup yields CDR1 MNHEY and CDR2 SMNVEV (reference sequence). V shed 6 bases and J shed 3 bases, with 18 bases lying between them. CDR3 coding DNA: TGTGCCAGCAGGGAACTTGGCACAGAATCCAATCAGCCCCAGCATTTT. Protein: CASRELGTESNQPQHF.

This chain connects TRBV5-8 to TRBJ2-3; D unclear. Trimming cost V 0 bases and J 2 bases, with 10 bases left between them. Germline lookup yields CDR1 SGHTS and CDR2 YDEGEE. The CDR3 extends over 15 amino acids. The CDR3 sequence: CASSLAPVDTDTQYF. The CDR3 nucleotides are TGTGCCAGCAGCTTGGCCCCGGTAGACACAGATACGCAGTATTTT.

The gene calls are TRBV7-2 and TRBJ2-1; 11 bases agree with TRBD2. V dropped 3 bases and J dropped 6; count of bases not matched to a gene: 7. The CDR3 runs to 16 residues. Germline V gives CDR1 SGHTA, CDR2 FQGNSA. The CDR3 protein is CASSFPGLAVFNEQFF. DNA of the CDR3: TGTGCCAGCAGCTTTCCGGGACTAGCGGTGTTCAATGAGCAGTTCTTC.

The chain joins TRBV2 to TRBJ1-4; D not certain. The germline V and J ends were trimmed by 8 bases and 4 bases, with 14 bases remaining between them. Per germline, CDR1 SNHLY and CDR2 FYNNEI. The CDR3 spans 14 residues. The CDR3 DNA sequence: TGTGCCAGCGCGAGGACGGTGGGTAATGAAAAACTGTTTTTT. Translating it yields CASARTVGNEKLFF.

This clone was counted only a few times. This sequence joins TRBV7-9 and TRBJ2-1; D is perhaps TRBD2 (6 bases). The CDR3 is 17 residues long. Germline CDR1 reads SEHNR; CDR2 reads FQNEAQ (reference sequence). Trimming stripped 1 base from V and 7 bases from J, with 20 bases between. The CDR3 DNA reads as TGTGCCAGCAGCTTAGTTCTGCTCGGGAGAACGGTGAATGAGCAGTTCTTC. It codes for CASSLVLLGRTVNEQFF.

The chain has TRBV5-5 and TRBJ2-5; D gene uncertain. The CDR3 sequence is 14 residues long. Germline lookup yields CDR1 SGHKS and CDR2 YYEKEE (reference sequence). Trimming shortened V by 0 bases and J by 5 bases, and 11 bases separated the two germline ends. CDR3 nucleotide sequence: TGTGCCAGCAGCTTGGGACCTGTTGCGGAGACCCAGTACTTC. This translates into CASSLGPVAETQYF.

The rearrangement links TRBV29-1 to TRBJ1-1; 7 nucleotides line up with TRBD1. Germline CDR1 reads SQVTM; CDR2 reads ANQGSEA. The J segment lost 6 bases and the V segment lost 4 bases, leaving 11 bases of the junction unmatched. The CDR3 contains 14 residues. CDR3 coding DNA: TGCAGCGTTGTTAGTATACAGGGGAAGGCTGAAGCTTTCTTT. Protein product: CSVVSIQGKAEAFF.

This clone was found once. The chain links TRBV19 to TRBJ2-7; 8 bases are shared with TRBD2. The CDR3 spans 15 residues. The V segment lost 3 bases and the J segment 3 bases; nucleotides outside the gene matches: 7. Germline assignment: CDR1 LNHDA and CDR2 SQIVND (reference sequence). CDR3 residues: CASSISESGGYEQYF. The CDR3 nucleotides read TGTGCCAGTAGTATTTCTGAGAGCGGGGGCTACGAGCAGTACTTC.

The chain links TRBV29-1 to TRBJ2-3; no clear D. The CDR3 sequence is 12 residues long. Trimming removed 4 bases from V and 4 bases from J, with 9 bases in between. CDR1 and CDR2 (germline): SQVTM, ANQGSEA. The CDR3 loop is CSVGSPPDTQYF. The DNA of the CDR3 is TGCAGCGTTGGCTCCCCCCCAGATACGCAGTATTTT.